This TCR beta chain is from a study of blood T cell repertoires in COVID-19. This CDR3 region has 15 residues. V was trimmed by 1 base and J by 1 base, leaving 9 bases between them. Germline V gene sequence: CDR1 SGHRS, CDR2 YFSETQ. In the original analysis: By means of reference gene primer amplification, nucleated cell counts were estimated. Produced via immunoSEQ multiplex PCR; TCRdb's table is partial and in-frame only. That table furnishes V, J and clone size, whereas the DNA furnished D and trimming. The table lists 50,000 to 65,000 clones, around four fifths of them singletons. Material for sequencing was peripheral blood. The rearrangement joins TRBV5-1 to TRBJ2-1; D unresolved. The origin of this receptor is a woman aged 45-65 years with active or convalescent COVID-19. In nucleotides, the CDR3 is TGCGCCAGCAGCTTGTCGATCCAGTCCTACAATGAGCAGTTCTTC. The encoded protein is CASSLSIQSYNEQFF.